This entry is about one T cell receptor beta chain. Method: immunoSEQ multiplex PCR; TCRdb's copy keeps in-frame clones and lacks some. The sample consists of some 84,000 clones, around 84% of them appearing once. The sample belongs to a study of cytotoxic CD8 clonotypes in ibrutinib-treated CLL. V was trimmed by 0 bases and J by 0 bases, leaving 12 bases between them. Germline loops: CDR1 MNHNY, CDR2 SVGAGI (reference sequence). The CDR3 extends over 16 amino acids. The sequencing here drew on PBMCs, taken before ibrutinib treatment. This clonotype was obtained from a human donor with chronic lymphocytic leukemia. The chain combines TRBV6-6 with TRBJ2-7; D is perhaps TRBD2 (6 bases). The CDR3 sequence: CASSYSAGLGSYEQYF. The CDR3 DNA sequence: TGTGCCAGCAGTTACTCGGCGGGGTTGGGCTCCTACGAGCAGTACTTC.